Described below is a single T cell receptor beta chain sequence and its context. The antigen remains undetermined. This entry comes from a study of somatic mutations in cytotoxic T cells in rheumatoid arthritis. Study-wide background: Flow sorting at nearly 100% purity was applied to some V beta antibody-stained T-cell populations, which included V beta1+ cells sequenced for TCRB. General observations from the study: An age-related increase in CD8+ clonality was seen in rheumatoid arthritis patients but not in healthy controls. Unknown were the antigen targets of the expanded CD8+ clones. The study found no significant difference in CD8+ T-cell clonality between rheumatoid arthritis patients and age-matched healthy controls.

Assay: immunoSEQ multiplex PCR; the TCRdb copy retains only in-frame clones and omits some. Among about 10,000 clones, 60% to 80% were seen once, and the ten largest hold about a fifth. The sequenced sample was CD8+ T cells sorted from blood. The source of this sequence is a man aged 50-59 years in good health.

This CDR3 is CASSLVGQGGEKLFF. In DNA form, the CDR3 reads TGCGCCAGCAGCTTGGTGGGACAGGGCGGAGAAAAACTGTTTTTT. This chain uses TRBV5-1 with TRBJ1-4; 9 nucleotides line up with TRBD1. Germline-derived CDR1 and CDR2 are SGHRS and YFSETQ. Germline trimming cut 0 bases from V and 8 bases from J; bases unmatched to any gene: 5. This CDR3 is built from 15 residues. Full variable domain (outside the CDR3, taken from reference TRBV5-1 and TRBJ1-4): KAGVTQTPRYLIKTRGQQVTLSCSPISGHRSVSWYQQTPGQGLQFLFEYFSETQRNKGNFPGRFSGRQFSNSRSEMNVSTLELGDSALYLCASSLVGQGGEKLFFGSGTQLSVL.